This T cell receptor (beta chain) was observed in a study of shared clonotypes between healthy human individuals. General study findings and limits: Approximately 5.1% was the fraction of naive CD4 clonotypes found shared across a few donors.

A note on this clone: Its antigen is still unknown.

Trimming removed 2 bases at V and 5 bases at J, with 7 bases between. Germline values: CDR1 LNHDA, CDR2 SQIVND (reference sequence). The CDR3 is made up of 13 amino acids. Repertoires were generated with immunoSEQ multiplex PCR, while TCRdb's copy carries only in-frame clones and drops some. The sample lists some 2.4 million clones, approximately 93% occurring once. This TCR derives from a man younger than 35 in good health. Some clones in this sample may be carry-over from other donors' samples. The chain has TRBV19 and TRBJ2-1; D not certain. Sequencing input: naive CD4+ T cells from PBMCs. Described subset: CD45RA+ positively selected. CDR3: CASSIFKNNEQFF. For the CDR3, the DNA is TGTGCCAGTAGTATATTTAAAAACAATGAGCAGTTCTTC.